These 9 T cell receptor beta chains came from one sample sequenced in a study of Graves' ophthalmopathy and Graves' hyperthyroidism. Investigators amplified TCR beta CDR3 regions from RNA transcripts. Second-round multiplex PCR came after first-round RT-PCR with HTBI primers. TCRdb passed the multiplex PCR reads through MiXCR, listing each CDR3 protein once. Among about 210,000 distinct CDR3 sequences listed, about 32% were seen once. The specimen sequenced was peripheral blood. Receptors originate from a man aged 45-65 years with Graves' ophthalmopathy.

This clonotype has just a few counts. The chain joins TRBV7-8 to TRBJ1-1; D unresolved. V dropped 5 bases and J dropped 0 bases, with 10 bases sitting between them. The length of the CDR3 is 14 residues. Germline V gene data show CDR1 as SGHVS and CDR2 as FQNEAQ. The CDR3: CASSPKLMNTEAFF. Written as DNA, the CDR3 is TGTGCCAGCAGCCCTAAGTTGATGAACACTGAAGCTTTCTTT.

The rearrangement joins TRBV7-8 to TRBJ1-5; the D gene is possibly TRBD1 (5 bases). This CDR3 has 15 residues. Trimming cost V 2 bases and J 6 bases, with 14 bases left between them. CDR1 and CDR2 (germline): SGHVS, FQNEAQ. The CDR3 spells CASSLRNQGSQPQHF. The CDR3 DNA reads TGTGCCAGCAGCTTAAGAAACCAGGGTAGTCAGCCCCAGCATTTT.

The chain is built from TRBV6-5 and TRBJ2-7; D call uncertain. CDR3 length equals 13 residues. V lost 0 bases, J lost 4 bases, and 7 bases lay in between. CDR1 MNHEY and CDR2 SVGAGI come from the germline V gene. The CDR3 loop is CASSYSGDYEQYF. CDR3 coding DNA: TGTGCCAGCAGTTACTCGGGCGATTACGAGCAGTACTTC.

This clonotype came up many times. In DNA, the CDR3 is TGTGCCAGTAGTACCTCGGACGGGACCTACGAGCAGTACTTC. Translated, it gives CASSTSDGTYEQYF. The V gene is TRBV19, the J gene TRBJ2-7, with D possibly being TRBD2 (5 bases). The CDR3 totals 14 residues. V was trimmed by 4 bases and J by 2 bases, leaving 12 bases between them. Germline V lookup: CDR1 LNHDA, CDR2 SQIVND (reference sequence).

This clonotype was seen many times. The rearrangement links TRBV2 to TRBJ2-7; maybe TRBD2 (6 bases). This CDR3 contains 13 residues. Germline-derived CDR1 and CDR2 are SNHLY and FYNNEI. Trimming stripped 4 bases from V and 6 bases from J, with 13 bases between. CDR3 residues: CASSATRTSEQYF. Here the CDR3 DNA reads TGTGCCAGCAGTGCGACTAGAACCAGCGAGCAGTACTTC.

At least ten counts were recorded for this clonotype. This chain joins TRBV29-1 and TRBJ2-7; the D gene could be TRBD1 or TRBD2 (5 bases each). Trimming stripped 7 bases from V and 7 bases from J, with 14 bases between. CDR3 length equals 11 residues. Germline CDR1 SQVTM, CDR2 ANQGSEA. The CDR3: CSARGTGEQYF. For the CDR3, the DNA is TGCAGCGCCCGTGGGACGGGGGAGCAGTACTTC.

The rearrangement joins TRBV12-3 or TRBV12-4 to TRBJ2-5; D is perhaps TRBD2 (7 bases). V lost 3 bases to trimming and J lost 5 bases, with 16 bases between them. The CDR3 is made up of 15 amino acids. The CDR3 reads CASSFLAEGGETQYF. CDR3 DNA: TGTGCCAGCAGTTTTCTAGCGGAAGGGGGGGAGACCCAGTACTTC.

At least ten counts were recorded for this clonotype. The chain couples TRBV20-1 to TRBJ2-4; TRBD2 matches at 12 bases. CDR3 length: 14 amino acids. The J segment lost 7 bases and the V segment lost 1 base, leaving 2 bases of the junction unmatched. Germline lookup yields CDR1 DFQATT and CDR2 SNEGSKA (reference sequence). CDR3 nucleotide sequence: TGCAGTGCTAGAGGAACTAGCGGGAGGAACATTCAGTACTTC. The encoded protein is CSARGTSGRNIQYF.

This clonotype was counted many times. Here the CDR3 reads CSARVSRGQETQYF. CDR3 sequence (DNA): TGCAGTGCTAGAGTGAGCAGGGGGCAGGAGACCCAGTACTTC. J is TRBJ2-5 and V is TRBV20-1; TRBD1 matches at 8 bases. The germline V gene encodes CDR1 DFQATT and CDR2 SNEGSKA (reference sequence). The CDR3 length is 14 residues. Trimming cost V 1 base and J 5 bases; bases outside gene matches: 6.